The next 28 T cell receptor beta chains were all read from a single sample in a study of T cells in Graves' hyperthyroidism and ophthalmopathy. The source material, RNA transcripts, was used to amplify TCR beta CDR3 regions. The HTBI primer set served for first-round RT-PCR of the TCR CDR3. TCRdb redid the calling of the multiplex PCR reads with MiXCR, one entry per CDR3 protein. This table holds roughly 710,000 distinct CDR3 sequences, about a third found once. The sequenced sample consisted of blood. The receptors shown here come from a woman in her thirties or forties with Graves' hyperthyroidism.

This clonotype was observed a few times. One end of the junction is discordant with germline, which a read error may explain. This chain links TRBV7-7 with TRBJ2-5; TRBD2 matches 7 bases. This CDR3 is built from 16 residues. Germline V lookup: CDR1 SSHAT, CDR2 FNYEAQ (reference sequence). The CDR3 sequence: CASSLSVGAGEETQYF. For the CDR3, the DNA is TGTGCTAGCAGCTTAAGTGTCGGTGCGGGGGAAGAGACCCAGTACTTC.

This chain uses TRBV12-3 or TRBV12-4 with TRBJ1-6, with 9 bases matching TRBD1. This CDR3 is 15 amino acids long. Trimming removed 8 bases from V and 8 bases from J; junction bases left unmatched: 10. The CDR3 reads CASSPLGQGDSPLHF. The CDR3 DNA reads TGTGCCAGCTCACCACTGGGACAGGGCGATTCACCCCTCCACTTT.

In regard to this clonotype: With a much larger clone just one base away, this may be a read error. Because the CDR3 is missing its conserved closing phenylalanine or tryptophan, this is likely a read error. This chain uses TRBV10-3 with TRBJ1-4; possibly TRBD1 for D (5 bases). This CDR3 is 13 amino acids long. Germline CDR1 and CDR2: ENHRY and SYGVKD. The CDR3: CAIGAALNEKLFL. The CDR3 coding sequence is TGTGCAATCGGGGCAGCCCTTAATGAAAAACTGTTTTTG.

Turning to this clonotype: A single base separates this from a much larger clone, so it may be a read error. The rearrangement uses TRBV7-2 and TRBJ1-5, with D perhaps matching TRBD1 (5 bases). This CDR3 has 17 residues. CDR1 is SGHTA and CDR2 is FQGNSA in the germline V gene. CDR3 protein: CANSLDYRGREGQPQHF. CDR3 DNA: TGTGCCAACAGCTTAGATTATCGGGGCAGGGAGGGGCAGCCCCAGCATTTT.

As for this clonotype: Sequence at one end of the junction differs from germline and may be a read error. The genes are TRBV6-6 and TRBJ1-1, with unresolved D. Germline V gene data show CDR1 as MNHNY and CDR2 as SVGAGI (reference sequence). The CDR3 spans 11 residues. CDR3 in amino acids: CATSPNTQAFF. CDR3 DNA: TGTGCCACCTCTCCGAACACTCAAGCTTTCTTT.

The rearrangement links TRBV7-9 to TRBJ2-5, with D maybe TRBD2 (5 bases). CDR3 length equals 15 residues. Deletions cut 5 bases from V and 4 bases from J, with 17 bases between. Germline CDR1 and CDR2: SEHNR and FQNEAQ (reference sequence). In DNA, the CDR3 is TGTGCCAGCAGCCAAGATGAGGGTTTGAGAGAGACCCAGTACTTC. Translation gives CASSQDEGLRETQYF.

The rearrangement joins TRBV20-1 to TRBJ2-5; 11 bases map to TRBD2. V lost 5 bases to trimming and J lost 1 base; unmatched junction nucleotides: 9. Germline V CDR1 and CDR2: DFQATT, SNEGSKA (reference sequence). This CDR3 contains 16 residues. The CDR3 DNA reads TGCAGTGCTCCCGTAGCGGGGGGGTCCCTCCAAGAGACCCAGTACTTC. Its translation is CSAPVAGGSLQETQYF.

The chain has TRBV6-4 and TRBJ1-1, with 7 bases fitting TRBD1. The CDR3 spans 14 residues. Germline V gene sequence: CDR1 MRHNA, CDR2 SNTAGT. V shed 6 bases, J shed 0 bases, and the junction held 4 bases outside the gene matches. CDR3 nucleotide sequence: TGTGCCAGCAGGGCGACAGGGTTGAACACTGAAGCTTTCTTT. Its protein product is CASRATGLNTEAFF.

This clonotype has a count of ten or more. J is TRBJ2-5 and V is TRBV7-2, with TRBD1 as a possible D gene (7 bases). Germline CDR1 SGHTA, CDR2 FQGNSA. The CDR3 consists of 15 residues. The V end lost 4 bases, the J end lost 4 bases, and 16 bases lay between the germline ends. The CDR3 nucleotides read TGTGCCAGCAGCTGGGGGGACAGTTCTGTAGAGACCCAGTACTTC. It specifies CASSWGDSSVETQYF.

The J gene is TRBJ2-7, the V gene TRBV19; possible D gene TRBD2, 6 bases. The V end lost 4 bases, the J end lost 3 bases, and 22 bases lay between the germline ends. Germline CDR1 is LNHDA and CDR2 is SQIVND (reference sequence). This CDR3 is 17 amino acids long. The CDR3 sequence is CASSSIRTGTYYYEQYF. In DNA, the CDR3 is TGTGCCAGTAGTAGTATTAGGACCGGGACTTACTACTACGAGCAGTACTTC.

The chain recombines TRBV13 with TRBJ2-7, with 7 bases lining up with TRBD2. V was pared by 4 bases and J by 7 bases, with 16 bases of the junction left unmatched. CDR1 PRHDT and CDR2 FYEKMQ come from the germline V gene (reference sequence). This CDR3 comprises 16 residues. CDR3 in amino acids: CASSSEREGPMGEQYF. The CDR3 DNA reads TGTGCCAGCAGCTCTGAGAGGGAGGGACCGATGGGGGAGCAGTACTTC.

This clonotype showed up just a few times. The J gene is TRBJ1-4, the V gene TRBV13, with TRBD1 matching over 7 bases. V lost 1 base, J lost 4 bases, and 3 bases stayed unmatched. The CDR3 runs to 15 residues. Germline CDR1 and CDR2: PRHDT and FYEKMQ (reference sequence). The CDR3: CASSLAGQHNEKLFF. The DNA of the CDR3 is TGTGCCAGCAGCTTAGCGGGACAGCATAATGAAAAACTGTTTTTT.

This clonotype was seen a few times. The J gene is TRBJ1-3, the V gene TRBV4-1; D is perhaps TRBD1 (5 bases). The CDR3 spans 15 residues. V was cut by 6 bases and J by 2 bases, with 14 bases left in between. Germline V gives CDR1 MGHRA, CDR2 YSYEKL. The CDR3 coding sequence is TGCGCCAGCAGTCGTGACAGACACCCTGGAAACACCATATATTTT. Translation: CASSRDRHPGNTIYF.

There are many counts of this clonotype. The CDR3 coding sequence is TGTGCCAGCAGCTTAACCGGACAGGGACTGACTAGCGGGAGGCCGTACGAGCAGTACTTC. It codes for CASSLTGQGLTSGRPYEQYF. The gene calls are TRBV7-9 and TRBJ2-7; 13 nucleotides agree with TRBD2. The CDR3 contains 20 residues. Germline CDR1 reads SEHNR; CDR2 reads FQNEAQ (reference sequence). The ends lost 2 bases at V and 4 bases at J; junction bases unmatched: 17.

Many counts were recorded for this clonotype. This rearrangement joins TRBV27 to TRBJ1-1; D unclear. The CDR3 is 13 amino acids. Trimming shortened V by 6 bases and J by 5 bases, and 13 bases separated the two germline ends. CDR1 and CDR2 from the germline V gene are MNHEY and SMNVEV (reference sequence). CDR3 bases: TGTGCCAGCAGCTTAGCGGTAGGGACTGAAGCTTTCTTT. Translating gives CASSLAVGTEAFF.

In nucleotides, the CDR3 is TGTGCCAGCAGCTTCACTCCGGGACAAGAAAACACTGAAGCTTTCTTT. It is translated as CASSFTPGQENTEAFF. The chain is built from TRBV7-9 and TRBJ1-1, with D possibly matching TRBD1 (6 bases). This CDR3 spans 16 amino acids. Trimming removed 3 bases from V and 2 bases from J, with 16 bases in between. CDR1 and CDR2 from the germline V gene are SEHNR and FQNEAQ (reference sequence).

This clonotype has only a few counts. This chain links TRBV6-5 with TRBJ1-1, with TRBD1 as a possible D gene (6 bases). The CDR3 sequence is 15 residues long. Between the trimmed V and J ends, which lost 0 bases and 7 bases, there was a span of 15 bases. Germline assignment: CDR1 MNHEY and CDR2 SVGAGI. The CDR3 DNA reads as TGTGCCAGCAGTTACTCGATGCAGGGGTTCGTTGAAGCTTTCTTT. Its protein product is CASSYSMQGFVEAFF.

This clonotype appeared a few times. The chain recombines TRBV29-1 with TRBJ2-7, with D perhaps assigned TRBD1 or TRBD2 (5 bases each). Looked up from germline, CDR1 is SQVTM and CDR2 is ANQGSEA. CDR3 length: 14 residues. V dropped 2 bases and J dropped 5 bases, with 16 bases sitting between them. The CDR3 DNA reads TGCAGCGTTGAAAACCCCCCCGGGGCCCACGAGCAGTACTTC. It specifies CSVENPPGAHEQYF.

This clonotype has more than one count but fewer than ten. The chain couples TRBV6-5 to TRBJ2-7; no definite D call. CDR3 length: 12 residues. Trimming pared 4 bases from V and 6 bases from J, leaving 10 bases between. Germline V gene data show CDR1 as MNHEY and CDR2 as SVGAGI. Written as DNA, the CDR3 is TGTGCCAGCAGTTTTGCAGTTTCCGAGCAGTACTTC. It specifies CASSFAVSEQYF.

Notes on this clonotype: A much larger clonotype is one base distant, so this may be a read error. The rearrangement links TRBV10-3 to TRBJ1-1, with D possibly being TRBD1 (6 bases). This CDR3 region has 17 residues. V lost 4 bases and J 0 bases, leaving 18 bases between the germline ends. The V gene's germline CDR1 is ENHRY and CDR2 SYGVKD. CDR3 sequence: CAISGRRAGVMNTEAFF. CDR3 in DNA: TGTGCCATCAGTGGGAGACGGGCAGGGGTAATGAACACTGAAGCTTTCTTT.

This clonotype turned up a few times. The chain carries TRBV19 and TRBJ2-7; 8 bases agree with TRBD1. V trimming: 7 bases; J trimming: 7 bases; junction bases outside the gene matches: 9. This CDR3 region has 13 residues. CDR1 and CDR2 (germline): LNHDA, SQIVND (reference sequence). The CDR3 loop is CASKGQGAEEQYF. In DNA form, the CDR3 reads TGTGCCAGTAAAGGGCAGGGGGCGGAGGAGCAGTACTTC.

The V and J genes are TRBV12-3 or TRBV12-4 and TRBJ1-4, with D unresolved. Trimming removed 6 bases from V and 8 bases from J, with 16 bases in between. There are 14 residues in the CDR3. The CDR3, as DNA: TGTGCCAGCAGCCAGACGGCGCTGGGGGAAAAACTGTTTTTT. Residues: CASSQTALGEKLFF.

The gene calls are TRBV6-1 and TRBJ1-1; a possible D gene is TRBD1 (5 bases). V lost 1 base to trimming and J lost 6 bases, with 15 bases between them. The CDR3 runs 15 residues. Germline CDR1 and CDR2: MNHNS and SASEGT. CDR3 sequence reads: CASSEGFRVGPEAFF. The CDR3 coding sequence is TGTGCCAGCAGTGAAGGGTTCAGGGTGGGTCCTGAAGCTTTCTTT.

This clonotype was detected many times. The rearrangement joins TRBV7-9 to TRBJ1-2, with TRBD1 identical over 7 bases. The CDR3 covers 14 residues. The V and J ends lost 5 bases and 2 bases, in that order; junction bases with no gene match: 5. CDR1 and CDR2 (germline): SEHNR, FQNEAQ (reference sequence). The CDR3, as DNA: TGTGCCAGCAGCCAGGGGGAGGGAAACTATGGCTACACCTTC. Translated, it gives CASSQGEGNYGYTF.

This chain links TRBV20-1 with TRBJ2-5; 12 bases match TRBD2. With 3 bases clipped from V and 4 bases from J, the junction kept 3 bases outside the gene matches. The CDR3 length is 14 residues. Germline lookup yields CDR1 DFQATT and CDR2 SNEGSKA (reference sequence). The CDR3 DNA reads as TGCAGTGCTAGCACGGGACTAGCGGGAGAGACCCAGTACTTC. Translation: CSASTGLAGETQYF.

This clonotype was seen repeatedly, ten times or more. This sequence joins TRBV12-3 or TRBV12-4 and TRBJ2-7, with D tentatively TRBD1 or TRBD2 (5 bases each). V dropped 6 bases and J dropped 7 bases, with 10 bases sitting between them. The CDR3 has 11 amino acids. Here the CDR3 reads CASSLGEEQYF. CDR3 sequence (DNA): TGTGCCAGCAGCCTGGGGGAGGAGCAGTACTTC.

As to this clonotype: This clone may be a read error of a much larger clone one base away. The CDR3 region is CAISMTGANVLTF. The CDR3 DNA follows: TGTGCCATCAGTATGACTGGGGCCAACGTCCTGACTTTC. The chain recombines TRBV10-3 with TRBJ2-6; unclear D gene. The CDR3 length is 13 residues. Germline V lookup: CDR1 ENHRY, CDR2 SYGVKD. The ends were cut back, 5 bases at V and 2 bases at J, with 4 bases in the middle.

The V gene is TRBV7-2, the J gene TRBJ1-5; 8 nucleotides match TRBD1. J gave up 6 bases and V 2 bases, and 9 bases lay outside the gene matches. This CDR3 region has 16 residues. The germline CDR1 and CDR2 sequences are SGHTA and FQGNSA. The CDR3 sequence is CASSLLGADRVQPQHF. The CDR3 DNA sequence: TGTGCCAGCAGCTTACTCGGGGCGGACAGGGTTCAGCCCCAGCATTTT.